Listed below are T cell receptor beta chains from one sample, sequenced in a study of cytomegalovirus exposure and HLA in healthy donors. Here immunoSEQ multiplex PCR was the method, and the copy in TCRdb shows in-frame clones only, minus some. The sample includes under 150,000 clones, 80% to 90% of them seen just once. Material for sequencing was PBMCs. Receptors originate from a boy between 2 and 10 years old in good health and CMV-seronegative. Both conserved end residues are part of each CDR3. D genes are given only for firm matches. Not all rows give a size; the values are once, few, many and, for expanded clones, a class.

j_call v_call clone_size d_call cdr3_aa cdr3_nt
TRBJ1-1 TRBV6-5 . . CASSYRRRDEAFF TGTGCCAGCAGTTACCGGCGGAGAGACGAAGCTTTCTTT
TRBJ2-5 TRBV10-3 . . CATHQKDLETQYF TGTGCCACCCACCAGAAGGACTTAGAGACCCAGTACTTC
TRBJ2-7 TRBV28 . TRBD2 CASSSAGSGRPYEQYF TGTGCCAGCAGTTCTGCGGGTAGCGGGAGGCCCTACGAGCAGTACTTC
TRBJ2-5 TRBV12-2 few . CASRLGQYQETQYF TGTGCAAGTCGCTTAGGGCAGTACCAAGAGACCCAGTACTTC
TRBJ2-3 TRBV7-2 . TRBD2 CASSFASGLGTDTQYF TGTGCCAGCAGCTTTGCTAGCGGGCTGGGTACAGATACGCAGTATTTT
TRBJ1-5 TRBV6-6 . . CASRNQGYSNQPQHF TGTGCCAGCAGGAACCAGGGATATAGCAATCAGCCCCAGCATTTT
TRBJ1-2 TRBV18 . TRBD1 CASSPIPPRTGDYGYTF TGTGCCAGCTCACCTATTCCCCCTCGGACAGGGGACTATGGCTACACCTTC
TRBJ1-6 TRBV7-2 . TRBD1 CASSPDRGHSPLHF TGTGCCAGCAGCCCAGACAGGGGCCATTCACCCCTCCACTTT
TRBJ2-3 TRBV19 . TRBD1 CASSMASGTGYPDTQYF TGTGCCAGTAGTATGGCCTCCGGGACAGGGTACCCAGATACGCAGTATTTT
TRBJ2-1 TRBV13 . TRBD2 CASSSGRNLAGRVNEQFF TGTGCCAGCAGCTCCGGGAGAAATTTAGCGGGAAGAGTAAATGAGCAGTTCTTC
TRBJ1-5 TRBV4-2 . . CASSQERAGVQPQHF TGTGCCAGCAGCCAAGAGAGGGCAGGGGTTCAGCCCCAGCATTTT
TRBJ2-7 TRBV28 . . CASSSISRSIHEQYF TGTGCCAGCAGTTCCATTTCTAGGAGCATCCACGAGCAGTACTTC
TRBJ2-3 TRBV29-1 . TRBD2 CSVEIAGTQYF TGCAGCGTTGAAATAGCGGGAACGCAGTATTTT
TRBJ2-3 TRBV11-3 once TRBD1 CASSYRDRGIADTQYF TGTGCCAGCAGCTATCGGGACAGGGGGATCGCAGATACGCAGTATTTT
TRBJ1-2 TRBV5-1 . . CASSPGHLNPHYGYTF TGCGCCAGCAGCCCGGGACACTTAAACCCACACTATGGCTACACCTTC
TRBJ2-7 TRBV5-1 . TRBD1 CASGTGGTYEQYF TGCGCCAGCGGGACAGGGGGAACCTACGAGCAGTACTTC
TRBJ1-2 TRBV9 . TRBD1 CASSVTGGAGYGYTF TGTGCCAGCAGCGTGACAGGGGGCGCAGGCTATGGCTACACCTTC
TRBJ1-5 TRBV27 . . CASRFYSNQPQHF TGTGCCAGCAGATTCTATAGCAATCAGCCCCAGCATTTT
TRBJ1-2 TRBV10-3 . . CAIRDLVPRGNYESNYGYTF TGTGCCATCAGGGATTTGGTTCCTCGGGGGAATTACGAGTCTAACTATGGCTACACCTTC
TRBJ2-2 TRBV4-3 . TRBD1 CASSQDRGAANTGELFF TGCGCCAGCAGCCAGGACAGGGGAGCCGCGAACACCGGGGAGCTGTTTTTT
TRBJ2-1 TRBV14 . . CASSQARGRNNEQFF TGTGCCAGCAGCCAAGCTAGGGGTCGGAACAATGAGCAGTTCTTC
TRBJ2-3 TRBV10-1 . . CASSPGRGAYRTDTQYF TGCGCCAGCAGTCCTGGACGGGGGGCTTATAGGACAGATACGCAGTATTTT
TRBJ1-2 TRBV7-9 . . CASSLFGDSPNYGYTF TGTGCCAGCAGCTTATTTGGCGACAGCCCTAACTATGGCTACACCTTC
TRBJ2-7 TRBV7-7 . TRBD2 CASSLGLAVSYEQYF TGTGCCAGCAGCTTAGGACTAGCGGTCTCCTACGAGCAGTACTTC
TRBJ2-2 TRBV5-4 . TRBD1 CASSLAQDRSRWSTGELFF TGTGCCAGCAGCTTGGCACAGGACAGGAGCCGATGGAGCACCGGGGAGCTGTTTTTT
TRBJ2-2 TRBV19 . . CASSIGRGRTGELFF TGTGCCAGCAGTATTGGTAGGGGAAGGACCGGGGAGCTGTTTTTT
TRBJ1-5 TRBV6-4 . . CASSDSRDFSKHGPQHF TGTGCCAGCAGTGACTCAAGGGACTTTTCTAAGCATGGGCCCCAGCATTTT
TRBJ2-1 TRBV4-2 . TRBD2 CASSQVDGRARFFLLF TGTGCCAGCAGCCAAGTAGACGGGAGGGCCAGGTTTTTTCTGCTCTTC
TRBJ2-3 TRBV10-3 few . CAIGRGDYDTQYF TGTGCCATCGGGAGGGGGGATTACGATACGCAGTATTTT
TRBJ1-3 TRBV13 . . CASSLGSSSGNTIYF TGTGCCAGCAGCTTAGGGTCGAGCTCTGGAAACACCATATATTTT
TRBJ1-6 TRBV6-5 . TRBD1 CASSTRTGANSPLHF TGTGCCAGCAGTACCCGGACAGGGGCTAATTCACCCCTCCACTTT
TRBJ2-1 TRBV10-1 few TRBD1 CASSRGQVANEQFF TGCGCCTCCAGCCGGGGACAGGTGGCAAATGAGCAGTTCTTC
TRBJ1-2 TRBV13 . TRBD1 CASSLGQGNLYGYTF TGTGCCAGCAGCTTGGGACAGGGTAACCTCTATGGCTACACCTTC
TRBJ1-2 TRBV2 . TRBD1 CASSGGQGDYGYTF TGTGCCAGCAGTGGCGGACAGGGGGACTATGGCTACACCTTC
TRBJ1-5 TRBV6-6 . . CASSYDSRNQPQHF TGTGCCAGCAGTTACGACAGTCGCAATCAGCCCCAGCATTTT
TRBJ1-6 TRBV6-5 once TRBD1 CASRSGGQGRSPLHF TGTGCCAGCAGGTCCGGTGGACAGGGGCGGTCACCCCTCCACTTT
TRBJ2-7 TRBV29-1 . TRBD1 CSVNRGQGARREQYF TGCAGCGTCAATCGAGGACAGGGGGCTCGGCGCGAGCAGTACTTC
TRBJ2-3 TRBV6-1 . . CASSRGSSTDTQYF TGTGCCAGCTCCAGGGGCTCTAGCACAGATACGCAGTATTTT